This T cell receptor beta chain was recovered during a study of cytomegalovirus exposure and HLA in healthy donors. As for the study in general: The 130 or so validation repertoires and the roughly 680 first-cohort repertoires shared a platform, a later analysis reported.

Study findings and constraints: In vitro work confirmed that three CMV-associated chains recognize CMV antigens. 150 or so TCR beta chains were listed as cytomegalovirus-associated.

About this clone: The antigen is undetermined.

Method: immunoSEQ multiplex PCR; TCRdb's copy keeps in-frame clones and lacks some. The table includes around 260,000 clones, roughly 88% detected once. While the first cohort had 700 or so subjects, the donors belonged to the separate validation cohort of roughly 130 subjects. V was cut by 7 bases and J by 2 bases, with 15 bases left in between. Germline V CDR1 and CDR2: SGHTA, FQGNSA. This CDR3 region has 14 residues. The TCR originated in a woman in her twenties or thirties in good health and CMV-seronegative. Sequenced input: PBMCs. The chain employs TRBV7-2 and TRBJ2-7; no firm D call. CDR3 protein: CASKVGRQTYEQYF. CDR3 DNA sequence: TGTGCCAGCAAGGTAGGCAGGCAAACCTACGAGCAGTACTTC. Supplemented by reference TRBV7-2 and TRBJ2-7, the full variable domain reads GAGVSQSPSNKVTEKGKDVELRCDPISGHTALYWYRQSLGQGLEFLIYFQGNSAPDKSGLPSDRFSAERTGGSVSTLTIQRTQQEDSAVYLCASKVGRQTYEQYFGPGTRLTVT.